This T cell receptor (beta chain) came from a study of beta chain features in type 1 diabetes. About the study: Patient and healthy donor groups were alike in age, gender and cell yields. Study results and limitations: The study found moderately but significantly shorter TCRB CDR3s in all four CD4+ subsets of Type 1 diabetes patients. VDJ junctions in type 1 diabetes patients carried more deletions and fewer insertions. The naive, central memory and Treg TCRB repertoires looked more alike in patients than they did in healthy donors.

This clone turned up a few times. Antigen unknown. Germline and junction disagree at one end, which may indicate a read error. What was sequenced were expressed TCRB transcripts, since all of the isolated RNA had been reverse transcribed. Measured with immunoSEQ multiplex PCR; TCRdb has only the in-frame clones, and not every one. This table holds about 710,000 clones, over 12% found once. CDR1 is MNHEY and CDR2 is SVGAGI in the germline V gene. This CDR3 is 14 amino acids long. The sample was naive CD4+ T cells from blood. The source is a man younger than 35 with type 1 diabetes. The rearrangement uses TRBV6-5 and TRBJ2-7, with TRBD1 as a possible D gene (5 bases). CDR3 protein: CASSPGLGQDNRIF. In DNA form, the CDR3 reads TGTGCCAGCAGCCCGGGCCTCGGGCAAGATAACAGGATCTTC.